This T cell receptor (beta chain) originates from a study of T cells in Graves' hyperthyroidism and ophthalmopathy. General study results and limits: Peripheral blood also featured most of the thyroid clonotypes expanded above 0.001.

Turning to this clonotype: The antigen is not known.

Clinical symptoms, serum thyroxine, TRAb, thyroid ultrasound and orbital computed tomography established diagnosis. Germline CDR1 MNHNS, CDR2 SASEGT. V was trimmed by 6 bases and J by 1 base, leaving 10 bases between them. The CDR3 contains 14 residues. Amplification yielded TCR beta CDR3 regions, with RNA transcripts as the source. RT-PCR in the first round (using the HTBI primer set) targeted the TCR CDR3. In TCRdb, the multiplex PCR reads were re-called with MiXCR into one record per CDR3 protein. The table lists under 350,000 distinct CDR3 sequences, 25% to 30% of them singletons. The receptor was isolated from a man in his forties with Graves' hyperthyroidism that later progressed to Graves' ophthalmopathy. The sequenced sample consisted of blood. The V call is TRBV6-1, the J call TRBJ1-3; D gene ambiguous. The CDR3 region is CASRDLLSGNTIYF. In DNA, the CDR3 is TGTGCCAGCAGGGATCTCCTATCTGGAAACACCATATATTTT.